The following is a T cell receptor beta chain sequence with its context. The antigen it recognizes is unknown. Base qualities are not recorded, but no much larger clone differs from it by a single base. These data originate in a study of beta chain features in type 1 diabetes (dated by TCRdb to the late 2010s). Broadly, across the study: Mean age, gender distribution, total cell number and subset yield did not differ between patients and healthy donors. Across all samples, around 99 million sorted cells were examined, and cell number per subset correlated strongly with RNA yield. The study compared the TCRB repertoires of sorted circulating CD4+ T cell subsets in recently diagnosed type 1 diabetes patients with those in matched healthy donors. Whereas all 30 or so donors provided naive and central memory subsets, regulatory and stem cell-like memory subsets were isolated from just 8 patients and roughly 8 healthy donors. Overall study results and their limits: Naive, central memory and regulatory TCRB repertoires appeared to be more alike among patients than among healthy donors. Type 1 diabetes patients showed a moderate but significant shortening of TCRB CDR3 length in all four CD4+ subsets. Only small numbers of individuals were included in the HLA sub-analyses, which left unresolved whether HLA type had any influence on TCRB rearrangement. Shorter templates might be favored by PCR, yet because patient and control samples were amplified and corrected together, any such skew would affect both groups equally. Because cDNA was sequenced instead of genomic DNA, activated cells with high expression could be over-represented, although the groups did not differ in activation or CD3 levels. At VDJ recombination sites, type 1 diabetes patients had fewer insertions and more deleted nucleotides, which implies abnormalities in thymic rearrangement.

Each donor gave one peripheral blood draw, approximately 0.11 L on average, collected into heparinised tubes. Naive, central memory, regulatory and stem cell-like memory CD4+ T cells were sorted on a BD FACSAria II using a panel including CD45RO, CCR7, CD25, CD127, CD95 and CD27. Every sorted population had a purity above 95%. Right away, PBMCs were isolated by Lymphoprep density gradient centrifugation and were stained directly, with no culture step. To minimize batch effects, samples were stained and sorted in pairs, one healthy donor with one patient per experiment. The High Capacity cDNA Reverse Transcription Kit was used to reverse transcribe all of the isolated RNA, meaning that expressed TCRB transcripts were what got sequenced. Naive, central memory and regulatory T cell samples underwent deep immunoSEQ sequencing, averaging about 3.57 million total reads per sample. After sorted cells were lysed in RLT buffer, RNA was extracted with DNase-treated RNeasy Micro or Mini kits, with the choice depending on cell number. To prevent cross-contamination, each cell subset was processed individually, whereas patient and healthy donor samples were processed jointly. Using the immunoSEQ multiplex PCR, TCRB sequences were amplified from cDNA into 87-bp fragments spanning the CDR3 region. Amplicons were sequenced on the Illumina HiSeq platform. The source study handled its data this way. Synthetic template baselines were used to correct PCR bias computationally, reads within Hamming distance 2 were collapsed, and singletons that could not be merged were discarded. Reads were aligned to IMGT to assign V, D and J genes, CDR3 length, and insertions or deletions at six rearrangement sites. Clonotype counts were normalized to sorted cell number within each subset before computing true diversity and Gini coefficients with the tcR R package. The overlap coefficient, calculated on TCRB nucleotide sequences, was used to quantify repertoire sharing. In its TCRdb copy, this immuneACCESS table keeps in-frame sequences only and misses some clones. Where compared with another copy, unresolved V genes explain less than half of these, and the others have no known cause. V, J and clone size were drawn from that table, and D and trimming were deduced from the DNA. The sample table lists some 63,000 clones, over 50% of them with a count of one. The top ten clonotypes cover about 2.2% of the sample.

The germline V gene (reference sequence) supplies CDR1 GTSNPN and CDR2 SVGIG. The CDR3 spans 13 residues, from the cysteine through the phenylalanine. The kept DNA is CDR3 alone, 39 bases in frame from the first base. The germline ends are 10 bases apart after V is trimmed by 2 bases and J by 2 bases. This receptor was obtained from a woman aged 18-29 years in good health. Specimen: Tregs from blood. This specimen's cell subset or site label, per the study, means: regulatory CD4+ T cells. The V and J segments used are TRBV30 and TRBJ2-7; D gene: possibly TRBD1, on 6 matching bases. The sequenced DNA is TGTGCCTGGAGTAGTGAGGGGGCCTACGAGCAGTACTTC. Protein translation: CAWSSEGAYEQYF.